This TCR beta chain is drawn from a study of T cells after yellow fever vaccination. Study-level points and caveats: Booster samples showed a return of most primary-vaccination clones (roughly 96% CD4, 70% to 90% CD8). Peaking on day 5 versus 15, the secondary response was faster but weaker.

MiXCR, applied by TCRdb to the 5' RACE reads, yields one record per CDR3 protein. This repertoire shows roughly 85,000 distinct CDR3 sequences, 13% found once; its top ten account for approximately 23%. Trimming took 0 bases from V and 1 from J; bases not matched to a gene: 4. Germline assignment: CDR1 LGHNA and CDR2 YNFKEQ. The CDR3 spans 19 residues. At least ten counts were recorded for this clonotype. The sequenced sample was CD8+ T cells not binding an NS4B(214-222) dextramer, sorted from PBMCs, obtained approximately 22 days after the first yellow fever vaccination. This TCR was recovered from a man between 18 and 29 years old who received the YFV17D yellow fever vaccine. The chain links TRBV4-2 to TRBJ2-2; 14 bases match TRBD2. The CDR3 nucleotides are TGTGCCAGCAGCCAAGATCCGGGACTAGCGGGGGTGAACACCGGGGAGCTGTTTTTT. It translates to CASSQDPGLAGVNTGELFF.